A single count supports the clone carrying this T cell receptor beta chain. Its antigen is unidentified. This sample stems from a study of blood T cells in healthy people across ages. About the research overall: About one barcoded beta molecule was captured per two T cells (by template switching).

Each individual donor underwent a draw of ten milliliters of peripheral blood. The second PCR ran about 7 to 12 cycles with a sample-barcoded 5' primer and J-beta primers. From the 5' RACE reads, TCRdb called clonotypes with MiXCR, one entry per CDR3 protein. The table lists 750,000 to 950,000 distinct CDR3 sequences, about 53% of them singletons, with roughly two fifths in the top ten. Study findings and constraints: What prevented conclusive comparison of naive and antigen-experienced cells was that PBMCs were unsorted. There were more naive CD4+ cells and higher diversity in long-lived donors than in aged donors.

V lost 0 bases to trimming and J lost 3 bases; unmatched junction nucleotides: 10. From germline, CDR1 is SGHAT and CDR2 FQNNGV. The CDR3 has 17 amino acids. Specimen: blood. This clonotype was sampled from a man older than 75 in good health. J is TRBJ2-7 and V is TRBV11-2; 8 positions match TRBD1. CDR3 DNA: TGTGCCAGCAGCTTAGATTCGGGACAGGCGATAATCTACGAGCAGTACTTC. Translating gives CASSLDSGQAIIYEQYF.